This T cell receptor beta chain was documented in a study of control samples from healthy donors and cancer patients. CDR3 size: 8 residues. Clones were sequenced by immunoSEQ multiplex PCR, and TCRdb holds only the in-frame ones, with some missing. The data show about 120,000 clones, roughly 90% seen once. The rearrangement links TRBV12-1 to TRBJ1-2. TRBV12-1 is recorded as a pseudogene. This TCR came from a man aged 50 or older in good health. Sequenced: blood. CDR3 DNA sequence: TGTGCCGGGAGGGGCTACACCTTC. Translating it yields CAGRGYTF.